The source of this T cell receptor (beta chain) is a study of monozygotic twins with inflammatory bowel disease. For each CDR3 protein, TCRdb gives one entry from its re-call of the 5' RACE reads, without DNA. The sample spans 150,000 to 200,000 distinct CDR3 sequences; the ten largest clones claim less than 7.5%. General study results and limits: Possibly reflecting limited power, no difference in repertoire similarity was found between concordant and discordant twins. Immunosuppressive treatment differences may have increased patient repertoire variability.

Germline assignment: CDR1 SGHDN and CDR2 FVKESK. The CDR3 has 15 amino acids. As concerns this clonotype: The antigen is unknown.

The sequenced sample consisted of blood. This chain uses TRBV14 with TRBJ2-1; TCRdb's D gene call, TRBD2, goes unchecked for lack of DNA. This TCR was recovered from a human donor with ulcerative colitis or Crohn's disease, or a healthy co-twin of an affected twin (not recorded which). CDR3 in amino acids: CASSQDTRRANEQFF.